The rows below give T cell receptor beta chains drawn from one sample of a study of CD8 T cells in ankylosing spondylitis. TCRdb independently ran MiXCR on the 5' RACE reads; one entry per CDR3 protein. The sample lists approximately 550,000 distinct CDR3 sequences, about 13% occurring once. Sequencing input: blood, either unsorted or a sorted T cell fraction (not recorded which). Receptors were obtained from a male donor with ankylosing spondylitis. The CDR3 runs from the conserved cysteine through the conserved F or W. The D gene is left open where the match is weak. Expanded clones are given a class, and other clones once, few, many or no size at all.

clone size | D gene | J gene | V gene | CDR3 DNA | CDR3 protein
many | . | TRBJ1-1 | TRBV5-1 | TGCGCCAGCAGCTCGGACCTGGAGAGGGCTTTCTTT | CASSSDLERAFF
. | TRBD2 | TRBJ2-1 | TRBV2 | TGTGCCAGCAGGGAGAGGCTGGCGGGAGGGTACAATGAGCAGTTCTTC | CASRERLAGGYNEQFF
few | . | TRBJ2-1 | TRBV27 | TGTGCCAGCAGTACGGGGCTCAATGAGCAGTTCTTC | CASSTGLNEQFF
few | TRBD1 | TRBJ2-3 | TRBV5-1 | TGCGCCAGCAGCTCCCAGGGGGCAGGTGATACGCAGTATTTT | CASSSQGAGDTQYF
. | TRBD1 | TRBJ2-1 | TRBV14 | TGTGCCAGCAGCGCCTACAGGGGGGTCAACAATGAGCAGTTCTTC | CASSAYRGVNNEQFF
few | . | TRBJ1-1 | TRBV18 | TGTGCCAGCTCCCGCTCGACGAAGGGGCTGAACACTGAAGCTTTCTTT | CASSRSTKGLNTEAFF
few | . | TRBJ2-3 | TRBV20-1 | TGCAGTGCTAACCTAGCAGGCACAGATACGCAGTATTTT | CSANLAGTDTQYF
. | . | TRBJ2-5 | TRBV6-1 | TGTGCCAGCAAGCGGACTGCGTGGGAGACCCAGTACTTC | CASKRTAWETQYF
. | . | TRBJ1-3 | TRBV2 | TGTGCCAGCTCCCCGGCAGGAGAGAGAAACACCATATATTTT | CASSPAGERNTIYF
few | TRBD1 | TRBJ1-5 | TRBV20-1 | TGCAGTGCTCGTGACAGGGGGTGGATTAATAGCAATCAGCCCCAGCATTTT | CSARDRGWINSNQPQHF
few | TRBD1 | TRBJ1-5 | TRBV19 | TGTGCCAGTAGTATAGGGGGACAGGGGCAGCCCCAGCATTTT | CASSIGGQGQPQHF
many | . | TRBJ2-5 | TRBV20-1 | TGCAGTGCTAGAGATCCAGGAGGGCAAGAGACCCAGTACTTC | CSARDPGGQETQYF
few | TRBD1 | TRBJ2-1 | TRBV3-1 | TGTGCCAGCAGCGATCGGGACAGGGGGACCACCGGGCAGTTCTTC | CASSDRDRGTTGQFF
. | . | TRBJ2-2 | TRBV10-3 | TGTGCCATCAGTGAGTCGAATGGGAAAACCGGGGAGCTGTTTTTT | CAISESNGKTGELFF
few | . | TRBJ2-3 | TRBV7-7 | TGTGCCAGCAGCTTCGACAGATCAGATACGCAGTATTTT | CASSFDRSDTQYF
few | TRBD2 | TRBJ2-1 | TRBV3-1 | TGTGCCAGCAGCCCAACCCATGGGAGGGGTGAGCAGTTCTTC | CASSPTHGRGEQFF
. | TRBD1 | TRBJ1-1 | TRBV5-1 | TGCGCCAGCAGCGCGCAGGGGGCCGGAACTGAAGCTTTCTTT | CASSAQGAGTEAFF
. | TRBD2 | TRBJ2-1 | TRBV19 | TGTGCCAGTAGTGTCCAAGCGGGAGGTTTTGAGCAGTTCTTC | CASSVQAGGFEQFF
. | TRBD2 | TRBJ2-3 | TRBV7-9 | TGTGCCAGCAGCTTCGGACTAGCGGGGCACACAGATACGCAGTATTTT | CASSFGLAGHTDTQYF
many | . | TRBJ1-5 | TRBV20-1 | TGCAGTGCTAGAGATAGATGGGGGGATTCAAGGAGTCAGCCCCAGCATTTT | CSARDRWGDSRSQPQHF
few | . | TRBJ2-6 | TRBV12-3/TRBV12-4 | TGTGCCAGCAGTAAGAACCCAGTCTCTGGGGCCAACGTCCTGACTTTC | CASSKNPVSGANVLTF
few | . | TRBJ1-5 | TRBV27 | TGTGCCAGCAGTTTAGTGTTGGGGGCGGACCAGCCCCAGCATTTT | CASSLVLGADQPQHF
. | . | TRBJ1-4 | TRBV20-1 | TGCAGTGGTAGATCCTTAGGGATTAATGAAAAACTGTTTTTT | CSGRSLGINEKLFF
many | . | TRBJ1-2 | TRBV12-3/TRBV12-4 | TGTGCCAGCAGTCCTAACCTCGGGGGCTACACCTTC | CASSPNLGGYTF
many | TRBD2 | TRBJ2-5 | TRBV12-3/TRBV12-4 | TGTGCCAGCAGTTCGGGGGGGGGACAAGAGACCCAGTACTTC | CASSSGGGQETQYF
many | . | TRBJ2-2 | TRBV11-2 | TGTGCCAGCAGCTTAGCTCCCGCTCGGGGTCACGGGGAGCTGTTTTTT | CASSLAPARGHGELFF
few | TRBD1 | TRBJ1-5 | TRBV20-1 | TGCAGTGCTCGACCAAGACAGGGTGGTTTTAGCAATCAGCCCCAGCATTTT | CSARPRQGGFSNQPQHF
once | TRBD2 | TRBJ2-1 | TRBV3-1 | TGTGCCAGCAGCCAAGTGACTAGCGGGAGTGGAAGGGAGCAGTTCTTC | CASSQVTSGSGREQFF
few | . | TRBJ1-5 | TRBV6-1 | TGTGCCAGCAGTGTTTGGGTTGAGAATTTTAGCAATCAGCCCCAGCATTTT | CASSVWVENFSNQPQHF
many | TRBD2 | TRBJ2-3 | TRBV20-1 | TGCAGTGCTAGAGATCACGGCGGGGGGGTTGGAGATACGCAGTATTTT | CSARDHGGGVGDTQYF
. | . | TRBJ2-1 | TRBV5-6 | TGTGCCAGGAGCCGACGGCCTGGTGAGCAGTTCTTC | CARSRRPGEQFF
. | . | TRBJ2-1 | TRBV27 | TGTGCCAGCAGTCTAGATAAGGTTGAGCAGTTCTTC | CASSLDKVEQFF
few | . | TRBJ2-7 | TRBV12-3/TRBV12-4 | TGTGCCAGTGGGTGGCGGTACAACGAGCAGTACTTC | CASGWRYNEQYF
. | TRBD1 | TRBJ2-6 | TRBV11-2 | TGTGCCAGCAGCGCCACGGTACACAGGGGTAGTTCTGGGGCCAACGTCCTGACTTTC | CASSATVHRGSSGANVLTF
. | TRBD2 | TRBJ2-1 | TRBV29-1 | TGCAGCGCCGGGACTAGCGGGAGGGCCGGATCTTACAATGAGCAGTTCTTC | CSAGTSGRAGSYNEQFF
. | . | TRBJ1-3 | TRBV4-2 | TGTGCCAGCAGCCAAGACGGATCTGGAAACACCATATATTTT | CASSQDGSGNTIYF
few | TRBD1 | TRBJ1-1 | TRBV20-1 | TGCAGTGCCCCTGGACAGGGGCAGGGGGCTGAAGCTTTCTTT | CSAPGQGQGAEAFF
. | . | TRBJ1-1 | TRBV20-1 | TGCAGTGCGAAGCGCTTGAACACTGAAGCTTTCTTT | CSAKRLNTEAFF
many | TRBD1 | TRBJ2-1 | TRBV5-1 | TGCGCCAGCAGCCCAACCCCGTCGGGACAGGCCGACAATGAGCAGTTCTTC | CASSPTPSGQADNEQFF
few | . | TRBJ2-3 | TRBV12-3/TRBV12-4 | TGTGCCAGCAGTTTAGCGCAGCAGGGATATACGCAGTATTTT | CASSLAQQGYTQYF
few | . | TRBJ2-3 | TRBV20-1 | TGCAGTGCTATCCCCAGGGAAGATACGCAGTATTTT | CSAIPREDTQYF
. | . | TRBJ2-7 | TRBV10-3 | TGTGCCATCAGAGCACAGGAGTCCTACGAGCAGTACTTC | CAIRAQESYEQYF
few | TRBD1 | TRBJ2-2 | TRBV20-1 | TGCAGTGCTATTAGACAGGGGGCCGCCGGGGAGCTGTTTTTT | CSAIRQGAAGELFF
. | . | TRBJ2-3 | TRBV12-3/TRBV12-4 | TGTGCCATTTCGACGAGAGGCACAGATACGCAGTATTTT | CAISTRGTDTQYF
many | . | TRBJ1-5 | TRBV12-3/TRBV12-4 | TGTGCCAGCAGGATCGACTTTAGCAATCAGCCCCAGCATTTT | CASRIDFSNQPQHF
. | TRBD2 | TRBJ2-1 | TRBV3-1 | TGTGCCAGCAGCACCGGACTAGCGGTTAGCGGTGAGCAGTTCTTC | CASSTGLAVSGEQFF
. | . | TRBJ2-1 | TRBV2 | TGTGCCAGCAGTGACAGAGGTTACTACAATGAGCAGTTCTTC | CASSDRGYYNEQFF
few | . | TRBJ1-6 | TRBV27 | TGTGCCAGCAGTTTAAGTGGGGGCATTTCACCCCTCCACTTT | CASSLSGGISPLHF
. | . | TRBJ2-3 | TRBV4-2 | TGTGCCAGCAGCCAAGAGGAAGGAGGGTCCCCCCCAGATACGCAGTATTTT | CASSQEEGGSPPDTQYF
few | . | TRBJ2-7 | TRBV27 | TGTGCCAGCAGTACTCTCGGGAGTGGGCAGTACTTC | CASSTLGSGQYF